This T cell receptor (beta chain) emerged from a study of cytomegalovirus exposure and HLA in healthy donors. Study-level points and caveats: Most TCR sequences proved rare, with some public TCRs found in many donors. In a later analysis, a genetic analysis reported fewer productive-TCR N-insertions in an Asian-associated ancestry cluster than the cohort average. Among TCR beta chains, those listed as cytomegalovirus-associated numbered some 170.

Amplification used 60 Vbeta primers and 13 Jbeta primers. Libraries were prepared by immunoSEQ multiplex PCR; TCRdb keeps only in-frame clonotypes and omits some of them. Of about 190,000 clones in the sample, around 80% were seen once. Details on this clone: The antigen remains undetermined.

The germline V and J ends were trimmed by 4 bases and 0 bases, with 11 bases remaining between them. CDR1 MDHEN and CDR2 SYDVKM come from the germline V gene. The CDR3 extends over 15 amino acids. J is TRBJ2-3 and V is TRBV28, with D possibly being TRBD1 (6 bases). Sequencing was performed on PBMCs. This clonotype originated in a woman under 40 in good health and CMV-seronegative. This CDR3 is CASSSNRVSTDTQYF. In DNA, the CDR3 is TGTGCCAGCAGTTCCAACAGGGTTAGCACAGATACGCAGTATTTT.